What follows is one TCR beta chain and its context. The antigen is unknown. Each CDR3 protein gets one entry after TCRdb re-called the RACE reads with MiXCR. The sample records some 180,000 distinct CDR3 sequences, approximately 20% being singletons. This sample stems from a study of human T cells and chemical hapten exposure. V lost 0 bases and J lost 4, with 9 bases in between. The CDR3 runs 13 residues. CDR1 is DFQATT and CDR2 is SNEGSKA in the germline V gene (reference sequence). Documented time point: patch test 1, 2 weeks after DPC sensitization. Treatment denoted: therapeutic diphenylcyclopropenone sensitization with weekly scalp DPC. Study-wide results and caveats: In the PT1 data, expanded TCR counts showed a positive correlation with patch test score.

This TCR came from a woman in her fifties or sixties with alopecia areata. Some clones in this sample may be carry-over from other donors' samples. V gene TRBV20-1 combines with J gene TRBJ1-1; the D gene is possibly TRBD1 (5 bases). The specimen comprised whole blood, sampled in connection with sensitization to the hapten diphenylcyclopropenone (DPC). CDR3 nucleotides: TGCAGTGCTAGAGAAGGGGCTACCACTGAAGCTTTCTTT. Translation gives CSAREGATTEAFF.